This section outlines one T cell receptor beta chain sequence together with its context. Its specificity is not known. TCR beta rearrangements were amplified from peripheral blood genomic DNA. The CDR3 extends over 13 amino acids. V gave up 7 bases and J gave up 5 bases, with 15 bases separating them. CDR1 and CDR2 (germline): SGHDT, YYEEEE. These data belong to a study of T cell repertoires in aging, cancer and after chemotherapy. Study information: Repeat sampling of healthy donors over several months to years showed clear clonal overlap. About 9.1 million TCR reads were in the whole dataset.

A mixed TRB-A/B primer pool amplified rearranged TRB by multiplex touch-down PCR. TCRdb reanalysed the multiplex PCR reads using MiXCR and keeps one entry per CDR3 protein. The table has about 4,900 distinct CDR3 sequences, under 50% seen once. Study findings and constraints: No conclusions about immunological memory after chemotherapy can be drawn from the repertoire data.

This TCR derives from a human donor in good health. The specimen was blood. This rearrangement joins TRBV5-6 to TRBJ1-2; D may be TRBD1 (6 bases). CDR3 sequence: CASARDQGYGYTF. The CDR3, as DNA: TGTGCCAGCGCCCGGGACCAGGGGTATGGCTACACCTTC.